These 2 T cell receptor beta chains were all obtained from the same sample, sequenced in a study of shared T cell receptors in the human thymus. The protocol was immunoSEQ multiplex PCR, while the TCRdb copy is restricted to in-frame clones and leaves out a portion. The sample includes over 450,000 clones, approximately 78% seen only once; the top ten take about 0.013%. The sample was also reused in another study, on human thymus T cells.

The sample taken for sequencing was thymocytes. Source of these receptors: a boy in the first two years of life with a congenital heart defect.

V gene TRBV6-5 combines with J gene TRBJ1-1, with D perhaps TRBD1 (6 bases). Trimming took off 4 bases at V and 1 base at J, with 7 bases between the two ends. Germline assignment: CDR1 MNHEY and CDR2 SVGAGI. The CDR3 is made up of 13 amino acids. The CDR3 sequence: CASSWTENTEAFF. DNA of the CDR3: TGTGCCAGCAGTTGGACAGAGAACACTGAAGCTTTCTTT.

This clone was observed a handful of times. The chain links TRBV10-3 to TRBJ2-3; D remains ambiguous. Deletions cut 10 bases from V and 0 bases from J, with 14 bases between. Germline loops: CDR1 ENHRY, CDR2 SYGVKD. The CDR3 covers 14 residues. CDR3 DNA: TGTGCCACCCAATTAGCTGCAAGCACAGATACGCAGTATTTT. Protein sequence: CATQLAASTDTQYF.